This passage covers 16 T cell receptor beta chains from one sample sequenced in a study of blood T cell repertoires in COVID-19. Clones were sequenced by immunoSEQ multiplex PCR, and TCRdb holds only the in-frame ones, with some missing. The repertoire holds 200,000 to 300,000 clones, with 80% to 95% as singletons. The sample was peripheral blood. These receptors were obtained from a man aged 30-40 years with COVID-19, enrolled during active disease.

The chain employs TRBV12-5 and TRBJ1-2; the match to TRBD1 covers 7 bases. Germline V gives CDR1 LGHNT, CDR2 FRNRAP. V trimming: 0 bases; J trimming: 7 bases; junction bases outside the gene matches: 8. The CDR3 length is 15 residues. DNA of the CDR3: TGTGCTAGTGGTTTGGTTTCTGGGACAGATCTTGGCTACACCTTC. The encoded protein is CASGLVSGTDLGYTF. The full variable domain, its missing parts supplied by reference TRBV12-5 and TRBJ1-2, is DARVTQTPRHKVTEMGQEVTMRCQPILGHNTVFWYRQTMMQGLELLAYFRNRAPLDDSGMPKDRFSAEMPDATLATLKIQPSEPRDSAVYFCASGLVSGTDLGYTFGSGTRLTVV.

This clone was seen only a few times. The V and J genes are TRBV6-1 and TRBJ1-3; D call uncertain. The length of the CDR3 is 15 residues. From germline, CDR1 is MNHNS and CDR2 SASEGT. V lost 1 base, J lost 1 base, and 8 bases lay in between. DNA of the CDR3: TGTGCCAGCAGTGAAGATTGGACTTCTGGAAACACCATATATTTT. Translated: CASSEDWTSGNTIYF.

The rearrangement joins TRBV19 to TRBJ1-6, with 7 bases fitting TRBD1. Germline V gene lookup returns CDR1 LNHDA and CDR2 SQIVND (reference sequence). With 5 bases clipped from V and 5 bases from J, the junction kept 3 bases outside the gene matches. The CDR3 length is 14 residues. The DNA of the CDR3 is TGTGCCAGTAGTGGGACAGAGAATAATTCACCCCTCCACTTT. It yields the protein CASSGTENNSPLHF.

The chain employs TRBV5-6 and TRBJ1-2; 10 bases fit TRBD1. Unmatched junction bases numbered 6, after V lost 4 bases and J lost 3 bases. The germline V gene has CDR1 SGHDT and CDR2 YYEEEE. The CDR3 covers 15 residues. CDR3 bases: TGTGCCAGCAGCCTCCGGGACAGGGGCCACTATGGCTACACCTTC. Protein product: CASSLRDRGHYGYTF.

This clone was detected once. Here the CDR3 DNA reads TGTGCCAGCAGCTTTTTCCAGGGAAACTCTGGAAACACCATATATTTT. As protein: CASSFFQGNSGNTIYF. The chain has TRBV7-7 and TRBJ1-3; the D gene is possibly TRBD1 (5 bases). V was shortened by 3 bases and J by 0 bases, with 12 bases between the two germline ends. Germline values: CDR1 SSHAT, CDR2 FNYEAQ (reference sequence). This CDR3 has 16 amino acids.

The chain joins TRBV6-5 to TRBJ2-2; 12 bases fit TRBD2. The CDR3 covers 15 residues. From germline, CDR1 is MNHEY and CDR2 SVGAGI. Germline trimming cut 8 bases from V and 7 bases from J; bases unmatched to any gene: 8. This CDR3 reads CASGASGGAVGELFF. CDR3 coding DNA: TGTGCCAGCGGGGCTAGCGGGGGGGCCGTCGGGGAGCTGTTTTTT.

This chain uses TRBV5-1 with TRBJ1-1, with D possibly TRBD1 on 5 matching bases. V was shortened by 4 bases and J by 0 bases, with 13 bases between the two germline ends. CDR1 is SGHRS and CDR2 is YFSETQ in the germline V gene. This CDR3 comprises 15 residues. CDR3 DNA: TGCGCCAGCAGCGAGGGAGGGGCGTTGAACACTGAAGCTTTCTTT. Translation gives CASSEGGALNTEAFF.

This chain connects TRBV28 to TRBJ1-3, with a weak D call TRBD1 (5 bases). Between the trimmed V and J ends, which lost 6 bases and 0 bases, there was a span of 9 bases. The V gene's germline CDR1 is MDHEN and CDR2 SYDVKM. CDR3 size: 14 residues. The CDR3 sequence is CASRGHGSGNTIYF. For the CDR3, the DNA is TGTGCCAGCAGAGGACATGGCTCTGGAAACACCATATATTTT. The whole variable domain, filled in from reference TRBV28 and TRBJ1-3, reads DVKVTQSSRYLVKRTGEKVFLECVQDMDHENMFWYRQDPGLGLRLIYFSYDVKMKEKGDIPEGYSVSREKKERFSLILESASTNQTSMYLCASRGHGSGNTIYFGEGSWLTVV.

The rearrangement uses TRBV7-2 and TRBJ2-5, with D possibly being TRBD1 (7 bases). This CDR3 contains 15 residues. The germline gives CDR1 SGHTA, CDR2 FQGNSA. V was trimmed by 4 bases and J by 5 bases, leaving 17 bases between them. The CDR3, as DNA: TGTGCCAGCAGCTACCAGGGGGGAGTGGGGGAGACCCAGTACTTC. Its protein product is CASSYQGGVGETQYF.

This clone was observed once. The chain recombines TRBV19 with TRBJ2-5, with 7 bases fitting TRBD2. J was trimmed by 5 bases and V by 5 bases; bases with no gene match: 8. Germline V gene lookup returns CDR1 LNHDA and CDR2 SQIVND (reference sequence). The CDR3 contains 14 residues. The DNA for the CDR3 is TGTGCCAGTAGTTCAGACCGACTAGCCGAGACCCAGTACTTC. This sequence encodes CASSSDRLAETQYF.

The rearrangement uses TRBV4-1 and TRBJ2-5, with 10 bases that match TRBD1. V lost 2 bases, J lost 5 bases, and 8 bases stayed unmatched. The germline V gene encodes CDR1 MGHRA and CDR2 YSYEKL. The CDR3 runs to 16 residues. The CDR3 here is CASSQYGTGVVETQYF. CDR3 sequence (DNA): TGCGCCAGCAGCCAATACGGGACAGGGGTGGTGGAGACCCAGTACTTC.

The CDR3 loop is CASSEARVTHEQYF. The CDR3 DNA is TGCGCCAGCAGTGAGGCCAGGGTGACCCACGAGCAGTACTTC. The chain combines TRBV10-2 with TRBJ2-7, with D maybe TRBD1 (5 bases). The length of the CDR3 is 14 residues. V lost 2 bases to trimming and J lost 5 bases, with 13 bases between them. The germline V gene has CDR1 WSHSY and CDR2 SAAADI.

The chain has TRBV14 and TRBJ2-3, with D perhaps matching TRBD2 (6 bases). V shed 4 bases and J shed 2 bases, with 10 bases lying between them. CDR3 size: 14 residues. The germline gives CDR1 SGHDN, CDR2 FVKESK. The CDR3 reads CASSPRTITDTQYF. The CDR3 region has the DNA TGTGCCAGCAGCCCACGGACTATCACAGATACGCAGTATTTT.

The rearrangement joins TRBV9 to TRBJ1-2; D ambiguous. Per germline, CDR1 SGDLS and CDR2 YYNGEE. Trimming shortened V by 0 bases and J by 2 bases, and 11 bases separated the two germline ends. The CDR3 has 15 residues. CDR3 in DNA: TGTGCCAGCAGCGTAGCATGGGCCGCCAACTATGGCTACACCTTC. As protein: CASSVAWAANYGYTF.

This chain connects TRBV6-1 to TRBJ1-1; possible D gene TRBD1, 6 bases. Looked up from germline, CDR1 is MNHNS and CDR2 is SASEGT. The CDR3 has 15 residues. The V gene lost 3 bases and the J gene lost 3 bases, with 14 bases spanning the gap. As DNA, the CDR3 is TGTGCCAGCAGTGAGCAACAGGGTGTAGACACTGAAGCTTTCTTT. Protein product: CASSEQQGVDTEAFF.

V gene TRBV5-1 combines with J gene TRBJ2-5; TRBD2 aligns across 8 bases. The germline V gene has CDR1 SGHRS and CDR2 YFSETQ. The length of the CDR3 is 15 residues. Germline trimming cut 8 bases from V and 0 bases from J; bases unmatched to any gene: 9. CDR3 loop: CASREISGDQETQYF. As DNA, the CDR3 is TGCGCCAGTAGGGAAATTAGCGGGGACCAAGAGACCCAGTACTTC.